Here is one T cell receptor beta chain with its context. The sample belongs to a study of cytomegalovirus exposure and HLA in healthy donors. Amplification used 60 Vbeta primers and 13 Jbeta primers. Generated by immunoSEQ multiplex PCR, the TCRdb table keeps only in-frame clones and is missing some. The data show 200,000 to 250,000 clones, around three quarters seen once. Trimming removed 3 bases from V and 6 bases from J; junction bases left unmatched: 7. Germline V gene lookup returns CDR1 MGHRA and CDR2 YSYEKL. The CDR3 loop spans 15 amino acids. This rearrangement joins TRBV4-1 to TRBJ2-2; 7 bases are shared with TRBD1. The sequencing input was PBMCs. This receptor was obtained from a man aged 40-49 years in good health and CMV-seronegative. In DNA, the CDR3 is TGCGCCAGCAGCCATAACCGACAGGGACCCGGGGAGCTGTTTTTT. Translated, it gives CASSHNRQGPGELFF.